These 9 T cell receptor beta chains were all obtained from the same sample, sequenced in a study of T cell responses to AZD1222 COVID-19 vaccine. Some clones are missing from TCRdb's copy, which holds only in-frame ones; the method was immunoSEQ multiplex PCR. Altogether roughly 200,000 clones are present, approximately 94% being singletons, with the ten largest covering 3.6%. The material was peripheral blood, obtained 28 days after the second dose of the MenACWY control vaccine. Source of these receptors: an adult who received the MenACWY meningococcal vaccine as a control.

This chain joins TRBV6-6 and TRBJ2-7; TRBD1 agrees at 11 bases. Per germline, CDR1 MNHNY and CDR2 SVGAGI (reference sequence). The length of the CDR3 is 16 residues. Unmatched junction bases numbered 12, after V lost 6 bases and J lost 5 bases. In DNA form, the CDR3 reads TGTGCCAGCAGCCAGATCCTCGGGACAGGGGGGAACGAGCAGTACTTC. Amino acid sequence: CASSQILGTGGNEQYF.

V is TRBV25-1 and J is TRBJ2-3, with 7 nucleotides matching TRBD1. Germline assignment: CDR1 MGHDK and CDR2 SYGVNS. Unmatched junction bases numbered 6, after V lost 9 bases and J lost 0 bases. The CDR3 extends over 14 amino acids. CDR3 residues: CASQRDRSTDTQYF. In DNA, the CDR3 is TGTGCCAGTCAACGGGACAGAAGCACAGATACGCAGTATTTT.

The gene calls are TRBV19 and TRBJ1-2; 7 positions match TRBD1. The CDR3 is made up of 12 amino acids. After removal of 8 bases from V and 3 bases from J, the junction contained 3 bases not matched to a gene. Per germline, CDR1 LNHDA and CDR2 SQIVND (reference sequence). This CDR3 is CASGTVYYGYTF. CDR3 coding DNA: TGTGCCAGTGGGACAGTCTACTATGGCTACACCTTC. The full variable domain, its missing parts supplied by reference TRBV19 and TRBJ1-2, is DGGITQSPKYLFRKEGQNVTLSCEQNLNHDAMYWYRQDPGQGLRLIYYSQIVNDFQKGDIAEGYSVSREKKESFPLTVTSAQKNPTAFYLCASGTVYYGYTFGSGTRLTVV.

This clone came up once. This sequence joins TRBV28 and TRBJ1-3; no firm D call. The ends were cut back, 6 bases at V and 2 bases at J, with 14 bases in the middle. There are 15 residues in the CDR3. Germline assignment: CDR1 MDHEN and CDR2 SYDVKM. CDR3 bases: TGTGCCAGCAGCCCCCCCATAGGGACTGGAAACACCATATATTTT. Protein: CASSPPIGTGNTIYF.

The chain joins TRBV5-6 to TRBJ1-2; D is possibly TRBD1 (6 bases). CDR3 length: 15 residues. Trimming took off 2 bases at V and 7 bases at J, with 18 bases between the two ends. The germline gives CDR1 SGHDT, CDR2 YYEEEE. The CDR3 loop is CASSLTGTHRFGYTF. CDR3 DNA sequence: TGTGCCAGCAGCTTAACAGGGACTCACCGGTTTGGCTACACCTTC. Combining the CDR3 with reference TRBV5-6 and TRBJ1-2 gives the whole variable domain DAGVTQSPTHLIKTRGQQVTLRCSPKSGHDTVSWYQQALGQGPQFIFQYYEEEERQRGNFPDRFSGHQFPNYSSELNVNALLLGDSALYLCASSLTGTHRFGYTFGSGTRLTVV.

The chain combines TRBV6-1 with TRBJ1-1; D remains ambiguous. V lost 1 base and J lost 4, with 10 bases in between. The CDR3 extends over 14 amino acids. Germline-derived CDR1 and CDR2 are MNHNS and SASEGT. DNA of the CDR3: TGTGCCAGCAGTGAAGTCTGGGCGCGCACTGAAGCTTTCTTT. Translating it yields CASSEVWARTEAFF.

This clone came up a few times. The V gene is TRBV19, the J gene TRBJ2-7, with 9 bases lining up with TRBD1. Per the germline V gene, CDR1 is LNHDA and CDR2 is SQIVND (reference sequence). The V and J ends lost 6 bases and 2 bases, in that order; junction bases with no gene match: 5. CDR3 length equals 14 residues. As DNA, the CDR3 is TGTGCCAGTAGGCGGGGACAGGGCACCTACGAGCAGTACTTC. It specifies CASRRGQGTYEQYF.

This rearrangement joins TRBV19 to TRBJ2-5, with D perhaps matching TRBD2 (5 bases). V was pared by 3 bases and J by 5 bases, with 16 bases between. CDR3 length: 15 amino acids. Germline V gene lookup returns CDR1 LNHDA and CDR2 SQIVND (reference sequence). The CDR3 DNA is TGTGCCAGTAGTATGGAGGCCCAGCCGGGCGAGACCCAGTACTTC. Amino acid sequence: CASSMEAQPGETQYF.

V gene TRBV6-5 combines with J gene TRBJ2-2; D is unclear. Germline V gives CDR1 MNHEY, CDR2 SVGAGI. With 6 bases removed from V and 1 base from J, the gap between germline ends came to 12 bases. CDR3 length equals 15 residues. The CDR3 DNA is TGTGCCAGCAGGAAGGGTGGTCGGAACACCGGGGAGCTGTTTTTT. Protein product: CASRKGGRNTGELFF.